This is a list of T cell receptor beta chains from one sample in a study of metastatic and nonmetastatic thyroid tumors. TCRdb reassembled clones from the PCR reads with MiXCR. The sample records fewer than 15,000 clones, approximately 31% being singletons. Material for sequencing was tumor tissue. The receptors come from a male donor with papillary thyroid cancer or a benign thyroid nodule (not recorded which). Some clones in this sample may be carry-over from other donors' samples. The conserved cysteine and the conserved F or W are not part of the CDR3 here.

TRBV7-9 | ASSNVQGNTIY
TRBV5-1 | ASSLLGRDTQY
TRBV4-1 | ASSQEGGLAGVEQF
TRBV18 | ASSPPYSNEQY
TRBV6-1 | ASSESVGGSDEQF
TRBV20-1 | SARDTSGQEDEQY
TRBV5-4 | ASSSNMATNEKLF
TRBV12-3/TRBV12-4 | ASRLTGEYQPQH
TRBV6-1 | ASSLVANEQY
TRBV5-8 | ASSLGLAGAYNEQF
TRBV28 | ASSHLRDSPNYGYT
TRBV5-1 | ASSLVSLSYNEQF
TRBV12-3/TRBV12-4 | TSSPSDRGWEQY
TRBV7-9 | ASSLTGAMWETQY
TRBV11-2 | ASSLFAQGTQY
TRBV10-3 | AIREGTGGYGYT
TRBV7-8 | ASSWTGGYGYT
TRBV11-2 | ASSYELGEKLF
TRBV25-1 | ASSSSGVNEQF
TRBV5-6 | ASSSGLLNEKLF
TRBV11-2 | ASSSSRDRGPEGGYT
TRBV20-1 | SARTGTGREKLF
TRBV11-3 | ASSMYRTSYEQY
TRBV18 | ASSLNWMGLAGPTDTQY
TRBV20-1 | SASSFLGYT
TRBV20-1 | SYAPGLGYEQY
TRBV4-1 | ASSRRLGGHSGQPQH
TRBV28 | ASTTDRDEQF
TRBV6-6 | ASSYLREALH
TRBV13 | ASSRLNRQDNYGYT
TRBV28 | ASSLPRNSYEQY
TRBV6-2/TRBV6-3 | ASGKTGTNQPQH
TRBV5-1 | ASSLGGQGTDTQY
TRBV20-1 | SAQQRDTYNEQF
TRBV2 | ASRCLRGEQN
TRBV5-1 | ASSLRGGEQF
TRBV12-3/TRBV12-4 | ANNGGLAALNEQF
TRBV10-1 | ASRSAGAVFFFRDEQY
TRBV7-6 | ASSLDPVSPYNEQF
TRBV15 | ATSASTDTQY